The 22 T cell receptor beta chains in this list originate from one sample, sequenced in a study of T-cell reconstitution after alpha-beta-depleted transplantation in children. Preparation of the TCRbeta library used unique molecular identifiers. TCRdb processed the PCR reads anew with MiXCR; each CDR3 protein has one entry. The repertoire consists of about 830,000 distinct CDR3 sequences, with 15% to 20% occurring once and the leading ten covering roughly 5%. The material was PBMCs, mostly from graft donor cells, obtained 360 days after TCRalphabeta/CD19-depleted stem cell transplant. These receptors were collected from a male patient aged 10 to 17 who had a stem cell transplant for acute lymphoblastic leukemia, so the T cells may come from the graft donor.

The rearrangement uses TRBV5-1 and TRBJ2-5, with 9 bases matching TRBD1. CDR1 and CDR2 from the germline V gene are SGHRS and YFSETQ. V lost 0 bases, J lost 3 bases, and 6 bases stayed unmatched. CDR3 length equals 16 residues. CDR3 nucleotide sequence: TGCGCCAGCAGCTTGGCCGGGACAGGGCAGGAAGAGACCCAGTACTTC. This translates into CASSLAGTGQEETQYF.

The J gene is TRBJ2-1, the V gene TRBV5-1, with 8 bases aligning to TRBD2. The CDR3 runs to 15 residues. V trimming: 7 bases; J trimming: 0 bases; junction bases outside the gene matches: 6. The germline V gene has CDR1 SGHRS and CDR2 YFSETQ. The CDR3 nucleotides are TGCGCCAGCTACGTAGCGGGACCCTCCTACAATGAGCAGTTCTTC. Its translation: CASYVAGPSYNEQFF.

In its sample, this clonotype was seen a few times. The chain couples TRBV27 to TRBJ2-7; D may correspond to TRBD1 or TRBD2 (6 bases each). The V and J ends lost 8 bases and 3 bases respectively, with 20 bases between them. The germline CDR1 and CDR2 sequences are MNHEY and SMNVEV (reference sequence). The CDR3 is 15 residues long. CDR3 loop: CASGFGGHYYYEQYF. The CDR3 region has the DNA TGTGCCAGCGGATTCGGGGGCCACTACTACTACGAGCAGTACTTC.

This chain links TRBV12-3 or TRBV12-4 with TRBJ2-2, with 9 bases lining up with TRBD2. V was pared by 3 bases and J by 5 bases, with 4 bases of the junction left unmatched. The CDR3 extends over 15 amino acids. CDR3 amino acids: CASSLRRGGTGELFF. The CDR3 nucleotides read TGTGCCAGCAGTTTGAGGCGGGGGGGGACCGGGGAGCTGTTTTTT.

This clonotype was recorded a few times. The genes are TRBV12-3 or TRBV12-4 and TRBJ2-1; 11 positions match TRBD2. CDR3 size: 18 residues. V lost 4 bases and J lost 2; bases outside the gene matches: 10. CDR3 nucleotide sequence: TGTGCCAGCAGTTCCCGATTAAGACTAGCGGGACCCTACAATGAGCAGTTCTTC. Its translation: CASSSRLRLAGPYNEQFF.

This clonotype has more than one count but fewer than ten. The chain recombines TRBV27 with TRBJ2-7, with D unresolved. The germline V gene has CDR1 MNHEY and CDR2 SMNVEV (reference sequence). The germline V and J ends were trimmed by 3 bases and 5 bases, with 14 bases remaining between them. The CDR3 has 14 amino acids. The CDR3 sequence: CASSLAGSKNEQYF. DNA for the CDR3: TGTGCCAGCAGTTTGGCCGGTTCTAAAAACGAGCAGTACTTC.

The table lists this clonotype with a few counts. The rearrangement links TRBV2 to TRBJ2-1; D call uncertain. The CDR3 is 13 residues long. Germline V gives CDR1 SNHLY, CDR2 FYNNEI. Trimming removed 6 bases at V and 2 bases at J, with 8 bases between. CDR3 loop: CASRATPYNEQFF. CDR3 in DNA: TGTGCCAGCAGGGCGACACCCTACAATGAGCAGTTCTTC.

This rearrangement joins TRBV10-1 to TRBJ2-3; TRBD1 aligns across 9 bases. The CDR3 sequence is 16 residues long. Germline V gene lookup returns CDR1 WNHNN and CDR2 SYGVQD (reference sequence). Trimming took 2 bases from V and 2 from J; bases not matched to a gene: 5. The CDR3 DNA sequence: TGCGCCAGCAGTGAGAACAGGGGGCCGTACACAGATACGCAGTATTTT. It specifies CASSENRGPYTDTQYF.

The table lists this clonotype with a few counts. The J gene is TRBJ2-7, the V gene TRBV6-1; D tentatively fits TRBD1 or TRBD2 (5 bases each). The CDR3 is made up of 14 amino acids. V was clipped by 8 bases and J by 7 bases, with 21 bases between them. Germline CDR1 reads MNHNS; CDR2 reads SASEGT. The CDR3 nucleotides are TGTGCCAGCCCTGGGACGCATTTAACCGGGGAGCAGTACTTC. This encodes CASPGTHLTGEQYF.

In its sample, this clonotype was seen a few times. This sequence joins TRBV29-1 and TRBJ2-5; 8 nucleotides match TRBD2. This CDR3 spans 14 amino acids. The V gene end was trimmed by 6 bases and the J gene end by 7 bases; junction bases not matched to a gene: 13. Germline-derived CDR1 and CDR2 are SQVTM and ANQGSEA. The CDR3 reads CSVVWTSTPGTQYF. In DNA form, the CDR3 reads TGCAGCGTCGTATGGACTAGCACCCCGGGGACCCAGTACTTC.

V and J are TRBV27 and TRBJ2-7; perhaps D is TRBD1 or TRBD2 (6 bases each). This CDR3 region has 13 residues. Germline-derived CDR1 and CDR2 are MNHEY and SMNVEV (reference sequence). The V end lost 5 bases, the J end lost 4 bases, and 12 bases lay between the germline ends. The CDR3: CASSSEGGYEQYF. As DNA, the CDR3 is TGTGCCAGCAGTAGTGAGGGGGGTTACGAGCAGTACTTC.

In this sample, this clonotype turned up a few times. The gene calls are TRBV27 and TRBJ2-7; 11 bases align to TRBD2. Per the germline V gene, CDR1 is MNHEY and CDR2 is SMNVEV (reference sequence). The length of the CDR3 is 15 residues. With V trimmed by 4 bases and J by 3 bases, 5 bases remained unmatched. CDR3 protein: CASSSPTSGIYEQYF. CDR3 nucleotide sequence: TGTGCCAGCAGTTCCCCGACTAGCGGGATCTACGAGCAGTACTTC.

The V gene is TRBV21-1, the J gene TRBJ2-2; TRBD1 was called by the table and not checked on the DNA. TRBV21-1 is described as a pseudogene. The CDR3 length is 15 residues. The CDR3 here is CASSPEGRDTGELFF. The CDR3 nucleotides read TGTGCCAGCAGCCCAGAGGGAAGGGACACCGGGGAGCTGTTTTTT.

The chain recombines TRBV23-1 with TRBJ2-7, with D possibly matching TRBD1 (5 bases). TRBV23-1 is identified as an open reading frame with a role that is uncertain. This CDR3 contains 16 residues. V was clipped by 1 base and J by 0 bases, with 13 bases between them. The chain's CDR3 is CASSQWGAFSSYEQYF. The CDR3 DNA sequence: TGCGCCAGCAGTCAATGGGGCGCCTTTAGCTCCTACGAGCAGTACTTC.

The rearrangement joins TRBV19 to TRBJ1-1; 9 bases fit TRBD1. Germline values: CDR1 LNHDA, CDR2 SQIVND (reference sequence). The trim removed 9 bases at V and 4 bases at J, leaving 9 bases unmatched. The CDR3 totals 14 residues. The CDR3 sequence: CASRPGQGRTEAFF. CDR3 in DNA: TGTGCCAGCAGACCGGGACAGGGACGCACTGAAGCTTTCTTT.

This clonotype was counted a single time. The J gene is TRBJ2-2, the V gene TRBV27; 7 bases are shared with TRBD1. The length of the CDR3 is 18 residues. V lost 5 bases, J lost 4 bases, and 16 bases stayed unmatched. CDR1 and CDR2 from the germline V gene are MNHEY and SMNVEV (reference sequence). CDR3 in DNA: TGTGCCAGCAGTCTCACCACCGACAGGGTTTTCATCACCGGGGAGCTGTTTTTT. This translates into CASSLTTDRVFITGELFF.

This chain uses TRBV4-1 with TRBJ2-1; 14 nucleotides match TRBD2. Germline assignment: CDR1 MGHRA and CDR2 YSYEKL. CDR3 length equals 15 residues. The J segment lost 14 bases and the V segment lost 3 bases, leaving 9 bases of the junction unmatched. DNA for the CDR3: TGCGCCAGCAGCCAGGTGGGACTAGCGGGAGACGGAGAGTTCTTC. The encoded protein is CASSQVGLAGDGEFF.

V usage is TRBV27 and J usage is TRBJ2-6; no firm D call. Per germline, CDR1 MNHEY and CDR2 SMNVEV (reference sequence). The CDR3 loop spans 12 amino acids. Here the CDR3 reads CEGHTQANVLTF. CDR3 in DNA: TGTGAGGGCCACACCCAGGCCAACGTCCTGACTTTC.

The chain joins TRBV9 to TRBJ2-7; possibly TRBD1 or TRBD2 for D (5 bases each). The CDR3 totals 14 residues. Germline V gives CDR1 SGDLS, CDR2 YYNGEE. Trimming removed 3 bases at V and 0 bases at J, with 10 bases between. The CDR3, as DNA: TGTGCCAGCAGCGCCCGGGACCACTCCTACGAGCAGTACTTC. Encoded protein: CASSARDHSYEQYF.

This chain connects TRBV6-2 or TRBV6-3 to TRBJ2-1; tentatively, D is TRBD1 (5 bases). The V end was cut by 1 base, the J end by 7 bases, with 14 bases between. Germline-derived CDR1 and CDR2 are MNHEY and SVGEGT. The CDR3 spans 15 residues. In DNA form, the CDR3 reads TGTGCCAGCAGTTACTGGGCAGGGTTGTCGAATGAGCAGTTCTTC. This encodes CASSYWAGLSNEQFF.

The V and J genes are TRBV9 and TRBJ2-1, with unresolved D. The germline V gene has CDR1 SGDLS and CDR2 YYNGEE. The CDR3 consists of 14 residues. Trimming removed 0 bases from V and 6 bases from J, with 10 bases in between. CDR3 residues: CASSVVPTPNEQFF. CDR3 DNA sequence: TGTGCCAGCAGCGTAGTCCCCACCCCCAATGAGCAGTTCTTC.

This clonotype was counted between two and nine times. The chain is built from TRBV7-8 and TRBJ1-6; 8 bases are shared with TRBD1. Germline assignment: CDR1 SGHVS and CDR2 FQNEAQ. V was clipped by 5 bases and J by 10 bases; unmatched bases: 7. The CDR3 is 14 amino acids. The CDR3: CASSGRGHMSPLHF. Here the CDR3 DNA reads TGTGCCAGCAGCGGCAGGGGGCATATGTCACCCCTCCACTTT.